The present T cell receptor (beta chain) was sequenced within a study of radiation and T cells in renal cell carcinoma. CDR1 and CDR2 (germline): MDHEN, SYDVKM. Trimming removed 4 bases at V and 5 bases at J, with 9 bases between. This CDR3 has 12 amino acids. The sample's time point: blood 2 weeks post-SBRT. Sample treatment: 15 Gy SBRT to primary tumor, nephrectomy 4 weeks later. Generated by immunoSEQ multiplex PCR, the TCRdb table keeps only in-frame clones and is missing some. The repertoire holds about 130,000 clones, with about 88% as singletons. J is TRBJ2-7 and V is TRBV28, with TRBD1 as a possible D gene (5 bases). The source is a woman in her seventies with renal cell carcinoma. The input for sequencing was blood, taken from a patient whose treatment included radiotherapy and nephrectomy. This CDR3 is CASSSTVHEQYF. In DNA form, the CDR3 reads TGTGCCAGCAGTTCGACAGTCCACGAGCAGTACTTC.